These 14 T cell receptor beta chains share one sample of origin, sequenced in a study of T cell repertoires in cytomegalovirus infection. Their cognate antigens are unknown. TCRdb passed the reads through MiXCR, listing each CDR3 protein once. The profile shows 60,000 to 75,000 distinct CDR3 sequences, 20% to 25% of them singletons. Sequences were obtained from PBMCs, sequenced either directly or after in vitro stimulation (not recorded which). These TCRs come from a human donor in good health (CMV status not recorded). Some clones in this sample may be carry-over from other donors' samples.

This chain joins TRBV29-1 and TRBJ2-7; D is ambiguous. The CDR3 has 14 residues. The ends were cut back, 7 bases at V and 7 bases at J, with 23 bases in the middle. The germline V gene encodes CDR1 SQVTM and CDR2 ANQGSEA. In nucleotides, the CDR3 is TGCAGCGCTGGCCCCTCTGTTGGCGCCGCGGAGCAGTACTTC. Protein product: CSAGPSVGAAEQYF.

This chain links TRBV7-9 with TRBJ2-1; D is unclear. V lost 5 bases and J 8 bases, leaving 13 bases between the germline ends. This CDR3 has 13 amino acids. Per the germline V gene, CDR1 is SEHNR and CDR2 is FQNEAQ (reference sequence). The CDR3 DNA reads TGTGCCAGCAGCCTACTCTCTGGCCATGAGCAGTTCTTC. Its protein is CASSLLSGHEQFF.

In its sample, this clonotype was seen many times. The chain recombines TRBV7-2 with TRBJ2-7; D gene ambiguous. With 5 bases removed from V and 2 bases from J, the gap between germline ends came to 19 bases. CDR1 is SGHTA and CDR2 is FQGNSA in the germline V gene. The CDR3 consists of 16 residues. The CDR3 nucleotides are TGTGCCAGCAGCCCGCCAAACCATCCCGACGCCTACGAGCAGTACTTC. Residues: CASSPPNHPDAYEQYF.

This clonotype was seen only a few times. The CDR3 sequence is CASSQAAAEVNYGYTF. The CDR3, as DNA: TGTGCCAGCAGCCAAGCGGCGGCAGAAGTTAACTATGGCTACACCTTC. V and J are TRBV7-9 and TRBJ1-2, with no clear D. CDR3 length: 16 residues. V gave up 5 bases and J gave up 1 base, with 17 bases separating them. The germline gives CDR1 SEHNR, CDR2 FQNEAQ (reference sequence). Full variable domain (outside the CDR3, taken from reference TRBV7-9 and TRBJ1-2): DTGVSQNPRHKITKRGQNVTFRCDPISEHNRLYWYRQTLGQGPEFLTYFQNEAQLEKSRLLSDRFSAERPKGSFSTLEIQRTEQGDSAMYLCASSQAAAEVNYGYTFGSGTRLTVV.

This clonotype came up a few times. The chain employs TRBV24-1 and TRBJ2-5; D might be TRBD1 (6 bases). Germline V lookup: CDR1 KGHDR, CDR2 SFDVKD. V gave up 2 bases and J gave up 2 bases, with 11 bases separating them. The length of the CDR3 is 15 residues. The CDR3 sequence is CATSDWGTNQETQYF. CDR3 DNA sequence: TGTGCCACCAGTGATTGGGGGACAAATCAAGAGACCCAGTACTTC.

With regard to this clonotype: This sequence may be a read error, since a much larger clone differs from it by one base. This chain connects TRBV7-6 to TRBJ1-6, with 9 bases identical to TRBD1. The CDR3 has 16 amino acids. Germline trimming cut 9 bases from V and 3 bases from J; bases unmatched to any gene: 9. Germline CDR1 is SGHVS and CDR2 is FNYEAQ. As DNA, the CDR3 is TGTGCCAGAAGCCCTCAGACAGGGGGCTATAATTCACCCCTCCACTTT. As protein: CARSPQTGGYNSPLHF.

This clonotype was seen more than once but under ten times. V usage is TRBV12-3 or TRBV12-4 and J usage is TRBJ1-1; 7 bases match TRBD1. CDR3 length equals 14 residues. V lost 6 bases and J lost 4; bases outside the gene matches: 8. The CDR3 region is CASSLTGKGTEAFF. The CDR3 bases are TGTGCCAGCAGCCTGACAGGGAAAGGCACTGAAGCTTTCTTT.

This clonotype was counted ten times or more. The chain links TRBV30 to TRBJ1-6; TRBD1 might be the D (5 bases). Germline CDR1 is GTSNPN and CDR2 is SVGIG (reference sequence). Trimming cost V 0 bases and J 7 bases, with 10 bases left between them. There are 14 residues in the CDR3. Written as DNA, the CDR3 is TGTGCCTGGAGTGTCGAGGCAGGGAATTCACCCCTCCACTTT. It codes for CAWSVEAGNSPLHF.

The chain links TRBV7-6 to TRBJ2-1; TRBD2 aligns across 7 bases. The germline gives CDR1 SGHVS, CDR2 FNYEAQ. After removal of 5 bases from V and 1 base from J, the junction contained 2 bases not matched to a gene. The CDR3 is made up of 14 amino acids. This CDR3 reads CASSRGDSYNEQFF. As DNA, the CDR3 is TGTGCCAGCAGCCGGGGGGATTCCTACAATGAGCAGTTCTTC. Supplemented by reference TRBV7-6 and TRBJ2-1, the full variable domain reads GAGVSQSPRYKVTKRGQDVALRCDPISGHVSLYWYRQALGQGPEFLTYFNYEAQQDKSGLPNDRFSAERPEGSISTLTIQRTEQRDSAMYRCASSRGDSYNEQFFGPGTRLTVL.

The DNA for the CDR3 is TGTGCCAGCAGCCGGGAGGGGAACTATGGCTACACCTTC. It is translated as CASSREGNYGYTF. This chain links TRBV3-1 with TRBJ1-2; D may be TRBD1 (5 bases). Trimming stripped 4 bases from V and 2 bases from J, with 8 bases between. The germline V gene has CDR1 LGHDT and CDR2 YNNKEL (reference sequence). The CDR3 is 13 amino acids.

This clonotype has a count of ten or more. This chain uses TRBV7-2 with TRBJ2-1; 11 nucleotides match TRBD2. Germline CDR1 SGHTA, CDR2 FQGNSA. V shed 5 bases, J shed 4 bases, and the junction held 7 bases outside the gene matches. The CDR3 covers 16 residues. For the CDR3, the DNA is TGTGCCAGCAGCATCCCGGGACTAGCGGAGTACAATGAGCAGTTCTTC. Translated: CASSIPGLAEYNEQFF.

This clonotype came up many times. This chain links TRBV6-2 or TRBV6-3 with TRBJ2-5; 7 bases line up with TRBD2. Per the germline V gene, CDR1 is MNHEY and CDR2 is SVGEGT. The CDR3 runs 15 residues. V gave up 4 bases and J gave up 0 bases; unmatched junction bases: 5. The CDR3 sequence: CASSSGTTHQETQYF. In nucleotides, the CDR3 is TGTGCCAGCAGTTCGGGGACTACCCACCAAGAGACCCAGTACTTC.

In the case of this clonotype: This sequence may be a read error, since a much larger clone differs from it by one base. The gene calls are TRBV7-9 and TRBJ1-6; 9 bases match TRBD1. Germline V gene lookup returns CDR1 SEHNR and CDR2 FQNEAQ (reference sequence). The CDR3 loop spans 14 amino acids. The CDR3 sequence is CASSMDRGNSPPHF. The CDR3 DNA reads as TGTGCCAGCAGCATGGACAGGGGTAATTCACCCCCCCACTTT.

This clonotype was recorded at least ten times. V gene TRBV7-9 combines with J gene TRBJ2-7, with 8 bases identical to TRBD1. The germline gives CDR1 SEHNR, CDR2 FQNEAQ (reference sequence). The CDR3 sequence is 14 residues long. V shed 4 bases, J shed 0 bases, and the junction held 2 bases outside the gene matches. In nucleotides, the CDR3 is TGTGCCAGCAGCTGGGGGACAGGCTCCTACGAGCAGTACTTC. Residues: CASSWGTGSYEQYF.